This passage covers 12 T cell receptor beta chains from one sample sequenced in a study of preoperative IRX-2 immunotherapy in early breast cancer. Data came from immunoSEQ multiplex PCR; TCRdb stores just in-frame clones and leaves some out. The table shows tens of thousands of clones, with 65% to 90% occurring only once. The treatment: preoperative locoregional IRX-2 cytokine immunotherapy. Here the sequenced sample was lymph node tissue, taken after IRX-2 immunotherapy. These receptors were collected from a human donor with breast cancer.

The genes are TRBV19 and TRBJ1-1, with D perhaps matching TRBD1 (5 bases). V lost 6 bases and J lost 2, with 13 bases in between. This CDR3 has 14 amino acids. CDR1 is LNHDA, CDR2 SQIVND, per germline (reference sequence). The CDR3 nucleotides are TGTGCCAGTAGCCACTTGACAGAAAACACTGAAGCTTTCTTT. Translation gives CASSHLTENTEAFF. Full variable domain (missing parts from reference TRBV19 and TRBJ1-1): DGGITQSPKYLFRKEGQNVTLSCEQNLNHDAMYWYRQDPGQGLRLIYYSQIVNDFQKGDIAEGYSVSREKKESFPLTVTSAQKNPTAFYLCASSHLTENTEAFFGQGTRLTVV.

V is TRBV6-8 and J is TRBJ1-5; TRBD1 agrees at 8 bases. This CDR3 is 17 amino acids long. The V gene end was trimmed by 10 bases and the J gene end by 2 bases; junction bases not matched to a gene: 16. CDR1 and CDR2 from the germline V gene are MNHGY and SAAAGT. In nucleotides, the CDR3 is TGTGCCACCAAAGCCACCCTACAGGGGGTGGGCAATCAGCCCCAGCATTTT. It encodes CATKATLQGVGNQPQHF.

The genes are TRBV15 and TRBJ2-7; TRBD2 matches at 7 bases. CDR1 LNHNV and CDR2 YYDKDF come from the germline V gene (reference sequence). The CDR3 loop spans 15 amino acids. V shed 0 bases, J shed 3 bases, and the junction held 5 bases outside the gene matches. CDR3 residues: CATSRDWGGLYEQYF. The DNA of the CDR3 is TGTGCCACCAGCAGAGATTGGGGGGGTCTCTACGAGCAGTACTTC.

A remark on this clone: The junction differs from germline at one of its ends, possibly a read error. This sequence joins TRBV15 and TRBJ2-7; D might be TRBD2 (6 bases). Per germline, CDR1 LNHNV and CDR2 YYDKDF (reference sequence). The CDR3 runs 18 residues. CDR3 sequence reads: CATSRYIQGVGGSYEQYF. In nucleotides, the CDR3 is TGTGCCACTAGCAGATACATTCAAGGGGTCGGGGGCTCCTACGAGCAGTACTTC.

This clone has just a few counts. V and J are TRBV4-1 and TRBJ1-2; D remains unclear. This CDR3 spans 14 amino acids. V lost 0 bases, J lost 2 bases, and 7 bases lay in between. CDR1 is MGHRA, CDR2 YSYEKL, per germline. The CDR3 region is CASSQDQLNYGYTF. In DNA form, the CDR3 reads TGCGCCAGCAGCCAAGACCAGTTAAACTATGGCTACACCTTC.

The J gene is TRBJ2-2, the V gene TRBV28; 8 bases align to TRBD1. J was trimmed by 6 bases and V by 7 bases; bases with no gene match: 13. Germline CDR1 MDHEN, CDR2 SYDVKM. CDR3 length: 16 amino acids. The chain's CDR3 is CASTAGGRASSGELFF. The CDR3 nucleotides are TGTGCCAGCACCGCAGGGGGCAGGGCTTCATCCGGGGAGCTGTTTTTT.

DNA of the CDR3: TGTGCCAGTAGGGACGGATTGAACACCGGGGAGCTGTTTTTT. This gives the protein CASRDGLNTGELFF. The chain uses TRBV19 and TRBJ2-2; D remains unclear. V was pared by 6 bases and J by 1 base, with 9 bases between. CDR3 length: 14 residues. Per the germline V gene, CDR1 is LNHDA and CDR2 is SQIVND (reference sequence).

This clone has just a few counts. The rearrangement links TRBV6-8 to TRBJ1-4; the D is unclear. The CDR3 spans 12 residues. Trimming removed 7 bases at V and 5 bases at J, with 8 bases between. CDR1 is MNHGY, CDR2 SAAAGT, per germline. DNA for the CDR3: TGTGCCAGCAACAACGCAAATGAAAAACTGTTTTTT. As protein: CASNNANEKLFF.

V gene TRBV30 combines with J gene TRBJ1-5; tentatively, D is TRBD1 (6 bases). Trimming took 5 bases from V and 3 from J, leaving 11 bases between them. CDR3 size: 13 residues. CDR1 is GTSNPN and CDR2 is SVGIG in the germline V gene (reference sequence). For the CDR3, the DNA is TGTGCCTGGGGACAGATGAACAATCAGCCCCAGCATTTT. Encoded protein: CAWGQMNNQPQHF.

The V gene is TRBV18, the J gene TRBJ1-1, with D tentatively TRBD1 (5 bases). Germline V lookup: CDR1 KGHSH, CDR2 LQKENI. This CDR3 spans 15 amino acids. The germline V and J ends were trimmed by 0 bases and 6 bases, with 14 bases remaining between them. The CDR3 DNA reads as TGTGCCAGCTCACCACCGGAACAGGTTAAAGCTGAAGCTTTCTTT. Amino acids: CASSPPEQVKAEAFF.

This clone was detected only a few times. V gene TRBV11-3 combines with J gene TRBJ2-1, with 10 bases matching TRBD1. Germline V CDR1 and CDR2: SGHNT, YENEEA. After removal of 4 bases from V and 4 bases from J, the junction contained 7 bases not matched to a gene. This CDR3 spans 16 amino acids. CDR3 sequence reads: CASSSRGQGRYNEQFF. For the CDR3, the DNA is TGTGCCAGCAGCTCACGGGGACAGGGGAGATACAATGAGCAGTTCTTC.

This clone was counted a few times. The chain carries TRBV19 and TRBJ1-6, with 7 bases fitting TRBD1. V lost 7 bases, J lost 6 bases, and 12 bases stayed unmatched. This CDR3 is built from 16 residues. Germline V CDR1 and CDR2: LNHDA, SQIVND (reference sequence). The CDR3 loop reads CASTTGVGVANSPLHF. Here the CDR3 DNA reads TGTGCCAGTACCACAGGGGTGGGAGTAGCTAATTCACCCCTCCACTTT.